A single sample is the source of the 26 T cell receptor beta chains below, sequenced in a study of CD8 T cells in ankylosing spondylitis. General study findings and limits: Among TCR beta sequences, a motif of fewer than 10 highly homologous variants appeared characteristic of ankylosing spondylitis blood.

TCRdb called the 5' RACE reads again in MiXCR, with one record for every CDR3 protein. Here the sample spans about 340,000 distinct CDR3 sequences, roughly 8% being singletons. Their antigens are not known. Material for sequencing was blood, either unsorted or a sorted T cell fraction (not recorded which). Receptors were obtained from a male donor with ankylosing spondylitis.

V usage is TRBV9 and J usage is TRBJ2-7, with 7 bases aligning to TRBD1. The V gene's germline CDR1 is SGDLS and CDR2 YYNGEE. CDR3 size: 14 residues. Trimming removed 0 bases from V and 3 bases from J; junction bases left unmatched: 3. CDR3 coding DNA: TGTGCCAGCAGCGTAGGCGGACAGGACTACGAGCAGTACTTC. The encoded protein is CASSVGGQDYEQYF.

The chain joins TRBV5-1 to TRBJ2-2; 10 nucleotides agree with TRBD2. The CDR3 consists of 16 residues. Germline CDR1 and CDR2: SGHRS and YFSETQ. V was clipped by 2 bases and J by 4 bases; unmatched bases: 5. In DNA, the CDR3 is TGCGCCAGCAGCTTCACTAGCGGGGTTGTCACCGGGGAGCTGTTTTTT. Encoded protein: CASSFTSGVVTGELFF.

The chain links TRBV28 to TRBJ2-7; 10 bases agree with TRBD2. This CDR3 is built from 14 residues. Germline CDR1 and CDR2: MDHEN and SYDVKM. The V and J ends lost 10 bases and 4 bases, in that order; junction bases with no gene match: 10. Here the CDR3 reads CATIFTSGKYEQYF. The CDR3 DNA is TGTGCCACCATATTTACTAGCGGGAAATACGAGCAGTACTTC.

This clonotype was counted between two and nine times. The gene calls are TRBV2 and TRBJ2-2; D is unclear. Germline assignment: CDR1 SNHLY and CDR2 FYNNEI. The CDR3 has 15 residues. The V gene lost 5 bases and the J gene lost 0 bases, with 10 bases spanning the gap. The chain's CDR3 is CASSKEGTNTGELFF. The CDR3 DNA reads as TGTGCCAGCAGTAAGGAAGGGACGAACACCGGGGAGCTGTTTTTT.

J is TRBJ1-4 and V is TRBV6-2 or TRBV6-3; D is unresolved. The ends were cut back, 2 bases at V and 6 bases at J, with 19 bases in the middle. Germline V gives CDR1 MNHEY, CDR2 SVGEGT. The CDR3 is 17 amino acids. CDR3 loop: CASSYPVPLKGDEKLFF. The CDR3 DNA reads as TGTGCCAGCAGTTACCCTGTACCACTAAAGGGAGATGAAAAACTGTTTTTT.

This clonotype was counted many times. The V gene is TRBV30, the J gene TRBJ2-1; no clear D gene. The CDR3 has 14 residues. Germline CDR1 reads GTSNPN; CDR2 reads SVGIG (reference sequence). The germline V and J ends were trimmed by 6 bases and 0 bases, with 12 bases remaining between them. CDR3 protein: CACMRMSSYNEQFF. CDR3 nucleotides: TGTGCCTGCATGAGGATGAGCTCCTACAATGAGCAGTTCTTC.

This clonotype was detected ten times or more. The rearrangement joins TRBV28 to TRBJ2-7; 7 bases map to TRBD2. CDR3 length: 14 residues. With 8 bases clipped from V and 0 bases from J, the junction kept 7 bases outside the gene matches. The V gene's germline CDR1 is MDHEN and CDR2 SYDVKM. CDR3 sequence: CASVLGGNSYEQYF. The CDR3 DNA reads TGTGCCAGCGTTTTGGGGGGGAACTCCTACGAGCAGTACTTC. The full variable domain, with the rest looked up from reference TRBV28 and TRBJ2-7, is DVKVTQSSRYLVKRTGEKVFLECVQDMDHENMFWYRQDPGLGLRLIYFSYDVKMKEKGDIPEGYSVSREKKERFSLILESASTNQTSMYLCASVLGGNSYEQYFGPGTRLTVT.

This clonotype was counted between two and nine times. This chain uses TRBV5-1 with TRBJ2-2; no definite D call. Germline V gene lookup returns CDR1 SGHRS and CDR2 YFSETQ. There are 15 residues in the CDR3. V lost 3 bases and J 1 base, leaving 10 bases between the germline ends. For the CDR3, the DNA is TGCGCCAGCAGCTCCCTCCGACTGAACACCGGGGAGCTGTTTTTT. Its translation is CASSSLRLNTGELFF.

This clonotype was recorded at least ten times. J is TRBJ1-1 and V is TRBV18; D is ambiguous. Germline lookup yields CDR1 KGHSH and CDR2 LQKENI. CDR3 size: 13 residues. The V and J ends lost 8 bases and 1 base respectively, with 11 bases between them. CDR3 in amino acids: CASPSSPNTEAFF. In DNA form, the CDR3 reads TGTGCCAGCCCCTCGAGTCCGAACACTGAAGCTTTCTTT.

The chain has TRBV5-1 and TRBJ2-1; 9 bases align to TRBD2. Germline CDR1 reads SGHRS; CDR2 reads YFSETQ. V lost 4 bases, J lost 13 bases, and 3 bases stayed unmatched. The CDR3 consists of 11 residues. DNA of the CDR3: TGCGCCAGCAGCCTGGGACTAGCCCAGTTCTTC. It translates to CASSLGLAQFF. The full variable domain, its missing parts supplied by reference TRBV5-1 and TRBJ2-1, is KAGVTQTPRYLIKTRGQQVTLSCSPISGHRSVSWYQQTPGQGLQFLFEYFSETQRNKGNFPGRFSGRQFSNSRSEMNVSTLELGDSALYLCASSLGLAQFFGPGTRLTVL.

This clonotype was seen a few times. The chain combines TRBV7-3 with TRBJ2-7, with 9 bases matching TRBD2. After removal of 5 bases from V and 7 bases from J, the junction contained 15 bases not matched to a gene. Germline CDR1 is SGHTA and CDR2 is FQGTGA. This CDR3 is 16 amino acids long. CDR3 amino acids: CASSPFTGTSPGEQYF. The CDR3 nucleotides read TGTGCCAGCAGCCCCTTCACCGGGACTAGCCCGGGGGAGCAGTACTTC.

This clonotype was counted only a few times. The chain has TRBV9 and TRBJ1-6; TRBD1 aligns across 12 bases. The CDR3 is 15 amino acids. The trim removed 2 bases at V and 8 bases at J, leaving 2 bases unmatched. Germline V CDR1 and CDR2: SGDLS, YYNGEE. The CDR3 region is CASSVGTGGHSPLHF. In nucleotides, the CDR3 is TGTGCCAGCAGCGTGGGGACAGGGGGCCATTCACCCCTCCACTTT.

This clonotype was seen many times. The chain's CDR3 is CASSLRQGIDGYTF. The CDR3 DNA reads as TGTGCCAGCAGCTTAAGACAGGGGATCGATGGCTACACCTTC. This chain uses TRBV9 with TRBJ1-2; the match to TRBD1 covers 8 bases. Germline V gene lookup returns CDR1 SGDLS and CDR2 YYNGEE. Losses at the gene ends were 4 bases for V and 6 bases for J; bases not matched to a gene: 8. The CDR3 covers 14 residues.

The table lists this clonotype with a few counts. CDR3 DNA: TGTGCCAGCAGTTACGAGAACACAGATACGCAGTATTTT. It yields the protein CASSYENTDTQYF. The V gene is TRBV6-2 or TRBV6-3, the J gene TRBJ2-3; the D is unclear. Per the germline V gene, CDR1 is MNHEY and CDR2 is SVGEGT. The V and J ends lost 2 bases and 2 bases respectively, with 5 bases between them. The CDR3 is 13 amino acids.

This clonotype has more than one count but fewer than ten. The chain links TRBV9 to TRBJ2-6; D gene ambiguous. This CDR3 is 15 amino acids long. Per the germline V gene, CDR1 is SGDLS and CDR2 is YYNGEE. V was shortened by 3 bases and J by 0 bases, with 7 bases between the two germline ends. The CDR3 region is CASSGHNSGANVLTF. As DNA, the CDR3 is TGTGCCAGCAGCGGCCACAACTCTGGGGCCAACGTCCTGACTTTC.

This clonotype has at least ten counts. V usage is TRBV2 and J usage is TRBJ2-7; D is possibly TRBD1 (5 bases). Germline CDR1 is SNHLY and CDR2 is FYNNEI. Trimming removed 5 bases at V and 2 bases at J, with 13 bases between. This CDR3 contains 14 residues. The CDR3 spells CASSYRTLPYEQYF. The CDR3 nucleotides read TGTGCCAGCAGTTACCGGACACTACCCTACGAGCAGTACTTC.

This clonotype was recorded at least ten times. The CDR3 nucleotides read TGCGCCAGCATTTCCGGGACAGGGGCCTCAGAGCAGTACTTC. It encodes CASISGTGASEQYF. This rearrangement joins TRBV5-1 to TRBJ2-7, with 10 bases lining up with TRBD1. CDR1 SGHRS and CDR2 YFSETQ come from the germline V gene. Losses at the gene ends were 6 bases for V and 7 bases for J; bases not matched to a gene: 10. The CDR3 is 14 residues long.

There are a few counts of this clonotype. The genes are TRBV9 and TRBJ1-1, with a possible D match to TRBD1 (6 bases). Trimming pared 4 bases from V and 4 bases from J, leaving 17 bases between. This CDR3 spans 15 amino acids. The germline gives CDR1 SGDLS, CDR2 YYNGEE. CDR3 amino acids: CASSSEQGVITEAFF. The CDR3 region has the DNA TGTGCCAGCAGCTCCGAACAGGGCGTGATCACTGAAGCTTTCTTT.

The V gene is TRBV29-1, the J gene TRBJ2-5; TRBD2 is a possible D gene (6 bases). This CDR3 is built from 12 residues. Germline values: CDR1 SQVTM, CDR2 ANQGSEA. CDR3 in DNA: TGCGCCGGGAGAACTTTCCGGGAGACCCAGTACTTC. It yields the protein CAGRTFRETQYF.

This clonotype was found many times. The J gene is TRBJ2-1, the V gene TRBV28; weak D call: TRBD2 (6 bases). This CDR3 region has 16 residues. Germline V gene data show CDR1 as MDHEN and CDR2 as SYDVKM. Between the trimmed V and J ends, which lost 5 bases and 4 bases, there was a span of 18 bases. Here the CDR3 reads CASSPAGQFRYNEQFF. In DNA, the CDR3 is TGTGCCAGCAGTCCGGCGGGGCAATTTAGGTACAATGAGCAGTTCTTC.

This clonotype was counted at least ten times. The rearrangement links TRBV20-1 to TRBJ1-4; TRBD1 matches 7 bases. The CDR3 extends over 17 amino acids. V was clipped by 6 bases and J by 1 base; unmatched bases: 14. Germline V gene data show CDR1 as DFQATT and CDR2 as SNEGSKA (reference sequence). The CDR3 sequence is CSAPDRAGMLTNEKLFF. Written as DNA, the CDR3 is TGCAGTGCCCCAGACAGGGCCGGGATGTTAACTAATGAAAAACTGTTTTTT.

The gene calls are TRBV20-1 and TRBJ2-1; 12 bases are shared with TRBD2. V gave up 5 bases and J gave up 9 bases; unmatched junction bases: 11. Germline values: CDR1 DFQATT, CDR2 SNEGSKA (reference sequence). This CDR3 is 15 amino acids long. CDR3 coding DNA: TGCAGTGCTCCCGGTCTAGCGGGAGGGCGGGTTGAGCAGTTCTTC. It codes for CSAPGLAGGRVEQFF.

CDR3 region: CSARNAGSTDTQYF. For the CDR3, the DNA is TGCAGTGCTAGAAACGCAGGGAGCACAGATACGCAGTATTTT. The chain is built from TRBV20-1 and TRBJ2-3, with D tentatively TRBD1 (5 bases). V lost 2 bases, J lost 0 bases, and 9 bases lay in between. The CDR3 spans 14 residues. Germline V gives CDR1 DFQATT, CDR2 SNEGSKA (reference sequence).

This clonotype has more than one count but fewer than ten. The genes are TRBV6-2 or TRBV6-3 and TRBJ1-5; TRBD1 aligns across 8 bases. The germline gives CDR1 MNHEY, CDR2 SVGEGT. V lost 6 bases and J lost 4; bases outside the gene matches: 8. The CDR3 is 15 amino acids. The CDR3 protein is CASRDGTGSNQPQHF. The CDR3 region has the DNA TGTGCCAGCAGAGACGGGACAGGCAGTAATCAGCCCCAGCATTTT.

The chain joins TRBV5-1 to TRBJ1-3; 7 bases are a match to TRBD1. The junction had 7 bases not matched to a gene; V was cut back by 4 bases and J by 0 bases. In germline, CDR1 is SGHRS, CDR2 YFSETQ. CDR3 length equals 16 residues. CDR3 sequence reads: CASSRTGQPSGNTIYF. The CDR3 DNA follows: TGCGCCAGCAGCCGCACGGGACAGCCCTCTGGAAACACCATATATTTT.

This clonotype has only a few counts. V is TRBV2 and J is TRBJ1-1, with no clear D. The CDR3 has 13 amino acids. Germline CDR1 and CDR2: SNHLY and FYNNEI. V was pared by 6 bases and J by 3 bases, with 11 bases between. The CDR3 nucleotides are TGTGCCAGCAGGGTTGCGCGGGACACTGAAGCTTTCTTT. This gives the protein CASRVARDTEAFF. Full variable domain (outside the CDR3, taken from reference TRBV2 and TRBJ1-1): EPEVTQTPSHQVTQMGQEVILRCVPISNHLYFYWYRQILGQKVEFLVSFYNNEISEKSEIFDDQFSVERPDGSNFTLKIRSTKLEDSAMYFCASRVARDTEAFFGQGTRLTVV.